The source of this T cell receptor (beta chain) is a study of OX40 agonist ivuxolimab in advanced cancers. Study-wide points: Clonal expansion by week 6 occurred in CD4+ and CD8+ blood T cells (at 0.1 to 3.0 mg/kg). Antigen specificity was not determined for the expanded peripheral T cells.

The germline gives CDR1 LGHNA, CDR2 YSLEER. The ends were cut back, 2 bases at V and 5 bases at J, with 9 bases in the middle. This CDR3 has 14 residues. Of note for this clone: What it binds is unknown.

Prior autoimmune disease or systemic immunosuppression barred patients. The assay was immunoSEQ multiplex PCR, and TCRdb's table has in-frame clones only and misses some. Of 45,000 or so clones listed, less than 85% are singletons. Sequences were derived from CD4+ or CD8+ T cells sorted from blood, sampled in a trial of the OX40 agonist ivuxolimab. The sequence was obtained from an adult with an advanced solid tumor such as melanoma, head and neck, liver or kidney cancer. The gene calls are TRBV4-3 and TRBJ2-2; D is undetermined. The CDR3 nucleotides read TGCGCCAGCAGCCAAAAGGGTGGGACCGGGGAGCTGTTTTTT. Its translation is CASSQKGGTGELFF.